This T cell receptor beta chain emerged from a study of blood T cell repertoires in COVID-19. Overall study context: Samples representing acute and convalescent COVID-19 were sourced from the United States, Italy and Spain. T cells, B-cell-depleted T cells, or PBMCs provided the cDNA or gDNA that served as material.

Unmatched junction bases numbered 9, after V lost 5 bases and J lost 9 bases. This CDR3 region has 13 residues. The germline V gene has CDR1 SQVTM and CDR2 ANQGSEA. In the authors' methods: Amplifying reference gene primers gave estimates of nucleated cell counts. Measured with immunoSEQ multiplex PCR; TCRdb has only the in-frame clones, and not every one. V, J and clone size reflect that table, while D and trimming were determined from the DNA. The sample lists about 100,000 clones, approximately 80% occurring once. The V gene is TRBV29-1, the J gene TRBJ2-1; 8 positions match TRBD2. The sample consisted of peripheral blood. This receptor was obtained from a man between 65 and 85 years old with active or convalescent COVID-19. The DNA of the CDR3 is TGCAGCGTTTCCGAGCGGGAGACAAGTGAGCAGTTCTTC. Encoded protein: CSVSERETSEQFF.